Given below is one TCR beta chain in context. The entry originates in a study of blood T cell repertoires in COVID-19. Study as a whole: In each case, the material was cDNA or gDNA derived from T cells, B-cell-depleted T cells, or PBMCs.

CDR3 size: 17 residues. Unmatched junction bases numbered 8, after V lost 5 bases and J lost 3 bases. CDR1 and CDR2 from the germline V gene are MNHEY and SMNVEV (reference sequence). Participants' own reports of clinical history determined their cohort assignment. Libraries were prepared by immunoSEQ multiplex PCR; TCRdb keeps only in-frame clonotypes and omits some of them. Found here are hundreds of thousands of clones, roughly 85% of them singletons; the top ten hold approximately 2%. This clonotype was obtained from a woman under 30 with acute COVID-19. Sample: PBMCs or T cells enriched from blood (not recorded which). V usage is TRBV27 and J usage is TRBJ2-3; TRBD2 matches at 13 bases. CDR3 amino acids: CASSPPLLAGGTDTQYF. The CDR3 coding sequence is TGTGCCAGCAGTCCTCCATTACTAGCGGGGGGGACAGATACGCAGTATTTT.